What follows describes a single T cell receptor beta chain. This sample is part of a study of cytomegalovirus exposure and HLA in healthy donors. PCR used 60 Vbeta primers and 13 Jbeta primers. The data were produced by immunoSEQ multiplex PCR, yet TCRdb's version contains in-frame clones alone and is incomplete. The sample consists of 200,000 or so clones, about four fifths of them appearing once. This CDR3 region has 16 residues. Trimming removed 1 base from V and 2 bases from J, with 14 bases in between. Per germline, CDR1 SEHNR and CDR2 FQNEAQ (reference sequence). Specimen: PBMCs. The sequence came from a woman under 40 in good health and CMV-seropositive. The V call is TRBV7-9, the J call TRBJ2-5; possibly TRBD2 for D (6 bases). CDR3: CASSLDVAANQETQYF. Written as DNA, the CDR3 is TGTGCCAGCAGCTTAGATGTAGCGGCCAATCAAGAGACCCAGTACTTC. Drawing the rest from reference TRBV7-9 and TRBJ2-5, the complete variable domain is DTGVSQNPRHKITKRGQNVTFRCDPISEHNRLYWYRQTLGQGPEFLTYFQNEAQLEKSRLLSDRFSAERPKGSFSTLEIQRTEQGDSAMYLCASSLDVAANQETQYFGPGTRLLVL.